This TCR beta chain was recorded in a study of cytomegalovirus exposure and HLA in healthy donors. V lost 4 bases and J 5 bases, leaving 6 bases between the germline ends. This CDR3 spans 12 amino acids. Germline V gene sequence: CDR1 SGDLS, CDR2 YYNGEE. The PCR made use of 60 Vbeta and 13 Jbeta primers. The table came from immunoSEQ multiplex PCR; TCRdb's copy has only in-frame clones and leaves some out. Of over 200,000 clones listed, over 60% are singletons. Sequencing used PBMCs. This receptor was taken from a male donor in good health and CMV-seronegative. This chain connects TRBV9 to TRBJ2-2; D is possibly TRBD1 (5 bases). The CDR3 nucleotides read TGTGCCAGCAGCCCAGGGACCGGGGAGCTGTTTTTT. This gives the protein CASSPGTGELFF. Based on the CDR3 plus reference TRBV9 and TRBJ2-2, the full variable domain is DSGVTQTPKHLITATGQRVTLRCSPRSGDLSVYWYQQSLDQGLQFLIQYYNGEERAKGNILERFSAQQFPDLHSELNLSSLELGDSALYFCASSPGTGELFFGEGSRLTVL.